A selection of T cell receptor beta chains follows, all from one sample in a study of CD8 T cells in cerebrospinal fluid in Alzheimer's disease. TCRdb reworked the 10x single-cell sequencing reads into one entry per CDR3 protein, no DNA. The table for this sample gives about 1,400 distinct CDR3 sequences. Sequenced sample: cerebrospinal fluid. These receptors all come from a human donor with mild cognitive impairment. Each CDR3 is given with its conserved first and last residue. Fields, in order: CDR3 protein, J gene, V gene, clone size. The size of a clone is reported for some rows only, either as once, few or many, or as a class for expanded clones.

CASSKLAGNSYNEQFF | TRBJ2-1 | TRBV12-3/TRBV12-4 | large
CASSLTPGEEKLFF | TRBJ1-4 | TRBV11-2 | medium-sized
CASSPQGTSKGYTF | TRBJ1-2 | TRBV11-2 | medium-sized
CASSRGGSTDTQYF | TRBJ2-3 | TRBV19 | -
CASSSRGGGQGDAGNTIYF | TRBJ1-3 | TRBV7-8 | -
CAMRATNTGELFF | TRBJ2-2 | TRBV19 | -
CASKGAAGGSEQYF | TRBJ2-7 | TRBV7-9 | medium-sized
CASSRLGQGNTIYF | TRBJ1-3 | TRBV6-5 | -
CASGRSDTQYF | TRBJ2-3 | TRBV10-3 | medium-sized
CARGGRSYNEQFF | TRBJ2-1 | TRBV9 | -
CASSGQGVLYEQYF | TRBJ2-7 | TRBV2 | medium-sized
CSARDRTGTYEQYF | TRBJ2-7 | TRBV20-1 | medium-sized
CASSLYRGQGVNTEAFF | TRBJ1-1 | TRBV6-5 | medium-sized
CASSLGPTTNEQFF | TRBJ2-1 | TRBV7-7 | medium-sized
CASSSPGTSNEQFF | TRBJ2-1 | TRBV6-5 | medium-sized